This T cell receptor beta chain comes out of a study of cytomegalovirus exposure and HLA in healthy donors. Findings and caveats of the study: Across all donors, roughly uniform sequencing depth was an assumption of the presence/absence analyses.

Germline V lookup: CDR1 SGHAT, CDR2 FQNNGV. CDR3 length equals 15 residues. The ends were cut back, 5 bases at V and 5 bases at J, with 17 bases in the middle. This clone was observed a few times. The antigen is unknown. At the DNA level, this CDR3 is encoded by other sequences in the same sample as well. Both 60 Vbeta primers and 13 Jbeta primers went into the PCR. The assay was immunoSEQ multiplex PCR, and TCRdb's table has in-frame clones only and misses some. The sample consists of about 120,000 clones, 9.5% of them appearing once. The J gene is TRBJ2-3, the V gene TRBV11-2, with TRBD2 as a possible D gene (5 bases). The receptor comes from a man younger than 40 in good health and CMV-seronegative. Input material: PBMCs. CDR3 bases: TGTGCCAGCAGCCCCCGAAGCCTCCGGGGAGATACGCAGTATTTT. The encoded protein is CASSPRSLRGDTQYF. Supplemented by reference TRBV11-2 and TRBJ2-3, the full variable domain reads EAGVAQSPRYKIIEKRQSVAFWCNPISGHATLYWYQQILGQGPKLLIQFQNNGVVDDSQLPKDRFSAERLKGVDSTLKIQPAKLEDSAVYLCASSPRSLRGDTQYFGPGTRLTVL.